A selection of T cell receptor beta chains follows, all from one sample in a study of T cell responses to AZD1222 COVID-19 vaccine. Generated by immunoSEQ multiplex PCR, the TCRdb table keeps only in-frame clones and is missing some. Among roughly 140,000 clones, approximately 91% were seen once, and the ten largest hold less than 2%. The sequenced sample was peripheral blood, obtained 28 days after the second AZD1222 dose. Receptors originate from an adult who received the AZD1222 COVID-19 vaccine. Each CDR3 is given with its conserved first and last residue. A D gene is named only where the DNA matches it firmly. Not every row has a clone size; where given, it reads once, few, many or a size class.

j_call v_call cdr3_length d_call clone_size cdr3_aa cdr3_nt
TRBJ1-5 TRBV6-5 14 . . CASRATNSNQPQHF TGTGCCAGCAGAGCAACAAATAGCAATCAGCCCCAGCATTTT
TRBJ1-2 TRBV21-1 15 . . CASSKGGLANYGYTF TGTGCCAGCAGCAAAGGGGGACTAGCTAACTATGGCTACACCTTC
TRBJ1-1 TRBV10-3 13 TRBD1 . CAIMAQGFTEAFF TGTGCCATCATGGCACAGGGGTTCACTGAAGCTTTCTTT
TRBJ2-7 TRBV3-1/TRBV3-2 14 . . CASSQPAASREQYF TGTGCCAGCAGCCAACCAGCGGCTAGCCGGGAGCAGTACTTC
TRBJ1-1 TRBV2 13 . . CASTIGAGTEAFF TGTGCCAGCACCATTGGGGCCGGCACTGAAGCTTTCTTT
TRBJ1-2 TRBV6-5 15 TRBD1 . CASSGDRGPNYGYTF TGTGCCAGCAGCGGTGACAGGGGGCCTAACTATGGCTACACCTTC
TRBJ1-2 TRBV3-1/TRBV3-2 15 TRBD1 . CASSQADREAYGYTF TGTGCCAGCAGCCAAGCCGACAGGGAAGCCTATGGCTACACCTTC
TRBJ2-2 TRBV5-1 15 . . CASSLGTANTGELFF TGCGCCAGCAGCTTGGGGACGGCGAACACCGGGGAGCTGTTTTTT
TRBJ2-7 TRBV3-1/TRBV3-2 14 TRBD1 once CASSRTGPSYEQYF TGTGCCAGCAGCCGGACAGGCCCCTCCTACGAGCAGTACTTC
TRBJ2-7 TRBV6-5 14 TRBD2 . CASSLTSGDLKQYF TGTGCCAGCAGCCTGACTAGCGGGGACCTCAAGCAGTACTTC
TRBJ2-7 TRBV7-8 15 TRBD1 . CASSSRGGPTYEQYF TGTGCCAGCAGCTCGCGAGGGGGCCCGACCTACGAGCAGTACTTC
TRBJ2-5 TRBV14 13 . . CASSQWQLETQYF TGTGCCAGCAGCCAATGGCAGTTGGAGACCCAGTACTTC
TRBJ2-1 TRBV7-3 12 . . CASSLTDDEQFF TGTGCCAGCAGCTTAACGGATGATGAGCAGTTCTTC
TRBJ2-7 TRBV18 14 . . CASSRGRTDHEQYF TGTGCCAGCTCACGGGGTAGAACAGACCACGAGCAGTACTTC
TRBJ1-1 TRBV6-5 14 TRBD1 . CASSYSSGGTEAFF TGTGCCAGCAGTTACAGTTCAGGGGGTACTGAAGCTTTCTTT
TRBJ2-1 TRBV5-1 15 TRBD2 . CASTSLAGEYNEQFF TGCGCCAGCACTTCCCTAGCGGGAGAATACAATGAGCAGTTCTTC
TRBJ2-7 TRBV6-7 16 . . CASSYSAVLRLSEQYF TGTGCCAGCAGTTACTCGGCGGTCCTGCGCCTTTCCGAGCAGTACTTC
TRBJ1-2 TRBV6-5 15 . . CASSYGGRANYGYTF TGTGCCAGCAGTTACGGCGGAAGGGCTAACTATGGCTACACCTTC
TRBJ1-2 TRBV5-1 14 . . CASSLAGSPYGYTF TGCGCCAGCAGCTTGGCCGGCTCACCCTATGGCTACACCTTC
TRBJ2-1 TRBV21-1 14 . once CASSKGGAYNEQFF TGTGCCAGCAGCAAGGGGGGGGCCTACAATGAGCAGTTCTTC
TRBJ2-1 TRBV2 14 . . CASTRAPTYNEQFF TGTGCCAGTACTAGGGCGCCAACCTACAATGAGCAGTTCTTC
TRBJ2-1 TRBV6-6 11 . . CASSSRDEQFF TGTGCCAGCAGTTCCCGGGATGAGCAGTTCTTC
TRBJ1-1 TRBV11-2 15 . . CASSRGRGHNTEAFF TGTGCCAGCAGCCGAGGTAGGGGCCATAACACTGAAGCTTTCTTT
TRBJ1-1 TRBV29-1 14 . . CSVDTTDRGTEAFF TGCAGCGTTGACACAACCGACCGCGGCACTGAAGCTTTCTTT
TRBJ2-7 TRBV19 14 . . CASSMSRYSYEQYF TGTGCCAGTAGTATGAGTAGATACTCCTACGAGCAGTACTTC
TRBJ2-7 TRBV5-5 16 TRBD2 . CASSLAPTSGTYEQYF TGTGCCAGCAGCTTGGCCCCGACTAGCGGAACCTACGAGCAGTACTTC
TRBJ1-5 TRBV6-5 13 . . CASSSRLSQPQHF TGTGCCAGCAGTTCACGACTTAGTCAGCCCCAGCATTTT
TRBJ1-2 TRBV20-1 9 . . CSTLYGYTF TGCAGCACTTTGTATGGCTACACCTTC
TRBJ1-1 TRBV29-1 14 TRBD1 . CSASRQGSITEAFF TGCAGCGCTAGTAGACAGGGGAGCATCACTGAAGCTTTCTTT
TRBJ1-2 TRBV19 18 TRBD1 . CASSIDGISGGSNYGYTF TGTGCCAGTAGTATTGATGGGATATCAGGGGGCTCTAACTATGGCTACACCTTC
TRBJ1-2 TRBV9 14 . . CASSVSLAVGGYTF TGTGCCAGCAGCGTATCTTTGGCAGTTGGTGGCTACACCTTC
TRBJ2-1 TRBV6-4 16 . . CASSDLVGHALNEQFF TGTGCCAGCAGTGATTTAGTGGGTCACGCTCTCAATGAGCAGTTCTTC
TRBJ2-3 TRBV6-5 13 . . CASSLPNTDTQYF TGTGCCAGCAGCCTTCCCAACACAGATACGCAGTATTTT
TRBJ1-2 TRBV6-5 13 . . CASRATLIYGYTF TGTGCCAGCAGGGCTACACTTATCTATGGCTACACCTTC
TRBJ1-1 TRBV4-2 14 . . CASSQDTGNTEAFF TGTGCCAGCAGCCAAGATACAGGGAACACTGAAGCTTTCTTT
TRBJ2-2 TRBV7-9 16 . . CASSLQERSGTGELFF TGTGCCAGCAGCTTACAAGAAAGGTCAGGCACCGGGGAGCTGTTTTTT
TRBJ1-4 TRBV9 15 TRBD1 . CASSPQTGSNEKLFF TGTGCCAGCAGCCCACAGACAGGGAGTAATGAAAAACTGTTTTTT